The clone carrying this TCR beta chain was found many times. The target antigen is unknown. The data derive from a study of T cells after posttransplantation cyclophosphamide. The study, taken as a whole, reports: Recipient CMV seropositivity and CMV reactivation strongly tracked TRB clonality. Later post-transplant blood repertoires were often dominated by donor CD8+ memory clones.

The CDR3 runs 16 residues. Germline-derived CDR1 and CDR2 are SGHVS and FNYEAQ. V lost 6 bases and J lost 0, with 15 bases in between. Assay used: immunoSEQ multiplex PCR; TCRdb lists only in-frame clones, some missing. The sample contains 40,000 to 45,000 clones, none of them singletons. The clonotype was recovered from a man in his forties or fifties in good health, CMV-negative, and a related stem cell transplant donor. The specimen was PBMCs. This chain connects TRBV7-6 to TRBJ2-1; weak D call: TRBD2 (6 bases). This CDR3 is CASSIYRGSSYNEQFF. CDR3 DNA: TGTGCCAGCAGTATTTACCGGGGGAGCTCCTACAATGAGCAGTTCTTC.